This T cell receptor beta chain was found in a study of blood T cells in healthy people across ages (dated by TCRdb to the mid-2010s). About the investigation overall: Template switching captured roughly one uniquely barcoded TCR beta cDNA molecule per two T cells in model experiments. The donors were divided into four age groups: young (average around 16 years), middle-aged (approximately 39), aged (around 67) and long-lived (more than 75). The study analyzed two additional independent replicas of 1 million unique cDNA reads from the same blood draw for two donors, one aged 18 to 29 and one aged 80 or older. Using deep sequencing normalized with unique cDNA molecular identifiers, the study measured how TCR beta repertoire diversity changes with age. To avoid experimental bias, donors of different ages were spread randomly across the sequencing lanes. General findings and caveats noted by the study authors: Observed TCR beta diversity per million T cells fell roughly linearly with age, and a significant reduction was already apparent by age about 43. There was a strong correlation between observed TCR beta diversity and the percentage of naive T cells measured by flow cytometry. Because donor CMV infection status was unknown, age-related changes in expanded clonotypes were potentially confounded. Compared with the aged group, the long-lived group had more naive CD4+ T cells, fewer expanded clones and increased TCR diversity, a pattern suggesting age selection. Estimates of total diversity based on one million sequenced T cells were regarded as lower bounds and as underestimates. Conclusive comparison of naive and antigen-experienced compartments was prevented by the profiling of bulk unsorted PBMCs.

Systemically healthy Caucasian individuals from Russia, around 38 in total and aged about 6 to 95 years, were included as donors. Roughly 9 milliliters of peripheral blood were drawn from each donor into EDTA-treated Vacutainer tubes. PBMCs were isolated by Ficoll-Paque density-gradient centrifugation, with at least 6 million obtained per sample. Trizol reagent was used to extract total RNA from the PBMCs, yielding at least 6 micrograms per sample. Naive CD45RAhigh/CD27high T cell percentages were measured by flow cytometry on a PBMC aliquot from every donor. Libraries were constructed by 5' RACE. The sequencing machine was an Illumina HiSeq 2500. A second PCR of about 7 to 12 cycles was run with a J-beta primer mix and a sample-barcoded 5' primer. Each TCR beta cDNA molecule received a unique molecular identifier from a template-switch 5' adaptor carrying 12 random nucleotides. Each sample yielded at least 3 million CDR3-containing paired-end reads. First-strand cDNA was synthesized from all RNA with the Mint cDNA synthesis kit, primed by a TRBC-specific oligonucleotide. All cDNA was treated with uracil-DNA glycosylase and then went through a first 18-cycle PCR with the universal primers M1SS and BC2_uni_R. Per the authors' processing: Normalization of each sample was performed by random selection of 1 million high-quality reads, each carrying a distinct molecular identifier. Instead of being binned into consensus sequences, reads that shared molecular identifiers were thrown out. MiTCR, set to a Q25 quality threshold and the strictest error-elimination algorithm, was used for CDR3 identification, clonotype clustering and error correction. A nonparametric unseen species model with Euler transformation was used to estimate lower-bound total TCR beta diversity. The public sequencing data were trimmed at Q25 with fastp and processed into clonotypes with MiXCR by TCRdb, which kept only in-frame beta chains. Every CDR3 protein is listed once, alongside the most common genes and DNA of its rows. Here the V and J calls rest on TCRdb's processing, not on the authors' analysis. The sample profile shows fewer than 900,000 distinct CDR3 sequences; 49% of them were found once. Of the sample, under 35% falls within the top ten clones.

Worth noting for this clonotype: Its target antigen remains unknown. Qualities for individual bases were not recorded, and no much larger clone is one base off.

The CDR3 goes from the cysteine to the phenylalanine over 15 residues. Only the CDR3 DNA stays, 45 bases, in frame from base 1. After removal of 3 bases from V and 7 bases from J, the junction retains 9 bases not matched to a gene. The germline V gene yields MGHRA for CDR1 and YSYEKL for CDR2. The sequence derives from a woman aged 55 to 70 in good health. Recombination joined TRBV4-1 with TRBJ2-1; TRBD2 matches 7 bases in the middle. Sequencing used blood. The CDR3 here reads CASSHPGLPKNEQFF. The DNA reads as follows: TGCGCCAGCAGCCATCCGGGACTACCTAAAAATGAGCAGTTCTTC.